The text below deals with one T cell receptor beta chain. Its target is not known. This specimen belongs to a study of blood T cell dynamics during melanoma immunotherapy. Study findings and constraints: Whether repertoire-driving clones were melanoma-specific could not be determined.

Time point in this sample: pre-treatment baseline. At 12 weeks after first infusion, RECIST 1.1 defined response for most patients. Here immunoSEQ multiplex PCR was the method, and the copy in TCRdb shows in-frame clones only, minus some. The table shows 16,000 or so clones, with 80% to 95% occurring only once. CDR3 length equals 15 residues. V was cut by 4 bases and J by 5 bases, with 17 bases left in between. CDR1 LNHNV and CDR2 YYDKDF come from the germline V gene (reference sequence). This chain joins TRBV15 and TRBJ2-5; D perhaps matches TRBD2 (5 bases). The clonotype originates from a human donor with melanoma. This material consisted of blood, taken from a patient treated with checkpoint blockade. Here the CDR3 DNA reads TGTGCCACCAGCACAGCTAGAGGCGGCGGGGAGACCCAGTACTTC. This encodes CATSTARGGGETQYF.